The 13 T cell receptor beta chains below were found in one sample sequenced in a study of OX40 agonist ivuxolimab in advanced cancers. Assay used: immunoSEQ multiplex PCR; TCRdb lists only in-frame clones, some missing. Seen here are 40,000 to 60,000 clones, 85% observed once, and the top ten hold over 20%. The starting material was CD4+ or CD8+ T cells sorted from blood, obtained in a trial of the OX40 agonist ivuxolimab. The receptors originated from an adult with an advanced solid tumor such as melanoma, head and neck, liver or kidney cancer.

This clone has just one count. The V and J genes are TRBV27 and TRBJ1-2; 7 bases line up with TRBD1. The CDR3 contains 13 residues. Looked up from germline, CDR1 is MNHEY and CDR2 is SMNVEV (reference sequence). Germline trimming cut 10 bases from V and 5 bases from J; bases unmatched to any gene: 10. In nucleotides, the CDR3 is TGTGCCACCACCCCAGGGGGGGGGTATGGCTACACCTTC. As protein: CATTPGGGYGYTF.

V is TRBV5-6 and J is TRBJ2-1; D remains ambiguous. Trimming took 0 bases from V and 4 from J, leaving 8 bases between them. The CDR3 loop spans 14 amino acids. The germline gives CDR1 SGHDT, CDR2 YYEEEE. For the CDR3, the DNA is TGTGCCAGCAGCTTGGCCTTGGGGTACAATGAGCAGTTCTTC. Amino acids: CASSLALGYNEQFF.

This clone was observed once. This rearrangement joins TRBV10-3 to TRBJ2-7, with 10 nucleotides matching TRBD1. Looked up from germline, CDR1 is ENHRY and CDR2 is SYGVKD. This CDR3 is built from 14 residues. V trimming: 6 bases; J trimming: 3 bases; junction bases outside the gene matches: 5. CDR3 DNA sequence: TGTGCCATCAGCGCCGGGACAGGGGACTACGAGCAGTACGTC. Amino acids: CAISAGTGDYEQYV.

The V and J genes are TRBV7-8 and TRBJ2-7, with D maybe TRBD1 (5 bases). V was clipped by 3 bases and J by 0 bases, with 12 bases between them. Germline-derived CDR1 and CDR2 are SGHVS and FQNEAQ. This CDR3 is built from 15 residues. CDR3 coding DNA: TGTGCCAGCAGCTTGCTTGACAGCTTCTCCTACGAGCAGTACGTC. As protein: CASSLLDSFSYEQYV.

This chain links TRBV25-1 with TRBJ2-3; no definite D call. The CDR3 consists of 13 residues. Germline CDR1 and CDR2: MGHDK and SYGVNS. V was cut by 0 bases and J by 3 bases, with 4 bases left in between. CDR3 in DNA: TGTGCCAGCAGTGAATATATGACAGATACGCAGTATTTT. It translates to CASSEYMTDTQYF. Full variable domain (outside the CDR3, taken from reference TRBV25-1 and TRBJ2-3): EADIYQTPRYLVIGTGKKITLECSQTMGHDKMYWYQQDPGMELHLIHYSYGVNSTEKGDLSSESTVSRIRTEHFPLTLESARPSHTSQYLCASSEYMTDTQYFGPGTRLTVL.

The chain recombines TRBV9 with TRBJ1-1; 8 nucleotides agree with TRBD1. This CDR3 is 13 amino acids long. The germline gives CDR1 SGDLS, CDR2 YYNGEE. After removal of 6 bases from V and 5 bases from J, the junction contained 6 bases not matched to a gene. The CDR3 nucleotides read TGTGCCAGCACCCAGGGGGCAGGGACTGAAGCTTTCTTT. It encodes CASTQGAGTEAFF.

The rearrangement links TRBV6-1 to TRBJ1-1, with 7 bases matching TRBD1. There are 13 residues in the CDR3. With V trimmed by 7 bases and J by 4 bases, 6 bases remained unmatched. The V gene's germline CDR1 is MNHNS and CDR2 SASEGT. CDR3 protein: CASNAGQSTEAFF. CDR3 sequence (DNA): TGTGCCAGCAATGCGGGACAGAGCACTGAAGCTTTCTTT.

The CDR3 reads CASSLEWGAVETQYF. The CDR3 DNA follows: TGCGCCAGCAGCTTGGAGTGGGGGGCCGTAGAGACCCAGTACTTC. The gene calls are TRBV5-1 and TRBJ2-5; D may correspond to TRBD1 or TRBD2 (6 bases each). Trimming removed 0 bases at V and 4 bases at J, with 13 bases between. The CDR3 has 15 residues. Germline values: CDR1 SGHRS, CDR2 YFSETQ.

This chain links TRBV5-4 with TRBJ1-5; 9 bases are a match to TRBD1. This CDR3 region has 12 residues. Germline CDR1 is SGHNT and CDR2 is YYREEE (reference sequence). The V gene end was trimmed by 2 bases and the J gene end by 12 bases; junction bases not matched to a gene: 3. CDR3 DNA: TGTGCCAGCAGCTTAGGGACAGGGAACCAGCATTTT. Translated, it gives CASSLGTGNQHF.

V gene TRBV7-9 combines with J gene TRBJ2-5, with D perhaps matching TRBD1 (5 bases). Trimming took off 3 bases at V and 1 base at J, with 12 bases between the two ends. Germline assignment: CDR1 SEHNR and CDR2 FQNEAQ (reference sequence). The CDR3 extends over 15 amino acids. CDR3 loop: CASSFPLGPQETQYF. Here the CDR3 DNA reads TGTGCCAGCAGCTTCCCGTTGGGGCCCCAAGAGACCCAGTACTTC. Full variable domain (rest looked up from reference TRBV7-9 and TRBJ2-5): DTGVSQNPRHKITKRGQNVTFRCDPISEHNRLYWYRQTLGQGPEFLTYFQNEAQLEKSRLLSDRFSAERPKGSFSTLEIQRTEQGDSAMYLCASSFPLGPQETQYFGPGTRLLVL.

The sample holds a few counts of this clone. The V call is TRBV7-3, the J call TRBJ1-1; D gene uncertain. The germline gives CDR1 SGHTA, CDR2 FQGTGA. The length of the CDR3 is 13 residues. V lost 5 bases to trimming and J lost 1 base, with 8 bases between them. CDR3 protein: CASSPDTNTEAFF. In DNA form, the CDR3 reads TGTGCCAGCAGCCCCGACACGAACACTGAAGCTTTCTTT.

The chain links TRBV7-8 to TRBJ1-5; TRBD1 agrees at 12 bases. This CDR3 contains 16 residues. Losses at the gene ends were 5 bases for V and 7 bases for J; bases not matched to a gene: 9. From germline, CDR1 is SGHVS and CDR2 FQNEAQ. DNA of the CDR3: TGTGCCAGCAGCCTGGGGGACAGGGGGCCCTGGCAGCCCCAGCATTTT. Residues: CASSLGDRGPWQPQHF.

Here the CDR3 DNA reads TGTGCCAGCAGTTTTGGCATCTTTTCCACTGAAGCTTTCTTT. Its translation is CASSFGIFSTEAFF. The chain has TRBV27 and TRBJ1-1, with D uncertain. The V end was cut by 3 bases, the J end by 4 bases, with 12 bases between. Germline values: CDR1 MNHEY, CDR2 SMNVEV (reference sequence). The CDR3 contains 14 residues.